This is a list of T cell receptor beta chains from one sample in a study of T-cell reconstitution after alpha-beta-depleted transplantation in children. TCRdb reprocessed the PCR reads with MiXCR, giving one entry per CDR3 protein. The data show 280,000 or so distinct CDR3 sequences, around 10% seen once. The material was peripheral blood, obtained 180 days after TCRalphabeta/CD19-depleted stem cell transplant. The source of these receptors is a male patient aged 2 to 10 who had a stem cell transplant for chronic granulomatous disease, so the T cells may come from the graft donor. Both conserved end residues are part of each CDR3. The order of the fields is clone size, V gene, D gene, J gene, CDR3 protein, CDR3 DNA. The D gene is left open where the match is weak. Clone sizes are given selectively: once, few, many, or a class where the clone is expanded.

many	TRBV28	TRBD1	TRBJ2-4	CASSFLGQGDIQYF	TGTGCCAGCAGTTTTTTGGGACAGGGTGACATTCAGTACTTC
many	TRBV20-1	.	TRBJ2-3	CSASDVAGTDTQYF	TGCAGTGCTAGTGATGTAGCGGGCACAGATACGCAGTATTTT
many	TRBV5-1	TRBD1	TRBJ1-6	CASSTWTGESSYNSPLHF	TGCGCCAGCAGCACATGGACAGGGGAGAGCTCCTATAATTCACCCCTCCACTTT
many	TRBV4-3	.	TRBJ2-2	CASSQDWIATGELFF	TGCGCCAGCAGCCAAGATTGGATAGCCACCGGGGAGCTGTTTTTT
many	TRBV12-3/TRBV12-4	.	TRBJ1-2	CASSFLSFGYTF	TGTGCCAGCAGTTTCCTCTCCTTTGGCTACACCTTC
many	TRBV12-3/TRBV12-4	.	TRBJ2-5	CASSSGGTQYF	TGTGCCAGCAGTTCTGGTGGGACCCAGTACTTC
many	TRBV14	.	TRBJ2-7	CASSQRGSSYEQYF	TGTGCCAGCAGCCAACGGGGCTCAAGCTACGAGCAGTACTTC
.	TRBV12-3/TRBV12-4	.	TRBJ1-1	CASSFWGTEAFF	TGTGCCAGCAGTTTTTGGGGAACTGAAGCTTTCTTT
few	TRBV12-3/TRBV12-4	.	TRBJ1-5	CASSFTPGVWSNQPQHF	TGTGCCAGCAGTTTCACTCCAGGGGTGTGGAGCAATCAGCCCCAGCATTTT
many	TRBV9	.	TRBJ1-2	CASEGGTYGYTF	TGTGCCAGCGAAGGAGGGACCTATGGCTACACCTTC
.	TRBV7-2	TRBD1	TRBJ1-2	CASSEWDSRINGYTF	TGTGCCAGCAGCGAATGGGACAGTCGCATCAATGGCTACACCTTC
many	TRBV20-1	.	TRBJ2-2	CSAALYRVPAGELFF	TGCAGTGCCGCATTATACCGGGTCCCGGCGGGGGAGCTGTTTTTT
many	TRBV29-1	TRBD1	TRBJ2-2	CSVRGQGNTGELFF	TGCAGCGTTAGGGGACAGGGAAACACCGGGGAGCTGTTTTTT
many	TRBV29-1	TRBD1	TRBJ1-1	CSVEDGQGNTEAFF	TGCAGCGTTGAGGACGGACAGGGGAACACTGAAGCTTTCTTT
many	TRBV5-1	.	TRBJ1-2	CASSQVGVNGYTF	TGCGCCAGCAGCCAAGTAGGGGTCAATGGCTACACCTTC
few	TRBV30	.	TRBJ1-6	CAWSVGSGVNSPLHF	TGTGCCTGGAGTGTAGGCTCAGGGGTTAATTCACCCCTCCACTTT
many	TRBV12-3/TRBV12-4	TRBD2	TRBJ2-7	CASSFATSGNSEQYF	TGTGCCAGCAGTTTCGCGACTAGCGGGAACTCCGAGCAGTACTTC
many	TRBV10-3	TRBD2	TRBJ2-7	CAISAGRGGSYEQYF	TGTGCCATCAGTGCGGGGCGGGGGGGCTCCTACGAGCAGTACTTC
many	TRBV3-1	.	TRBJ1-1	CASSPRSNTEAFF	TGTGCCAGCAGCCCCCGATCGAACACTGAAGCTTTCTTT
.	TRBV9	.	TRBJ1-3	CASSASGKFPGNTIYF	TGTGCCAGCAGTGCCTCGGGCAAATTCCCTGGAAACACCATATATTTT
.	TRBV24-1	.	TRBJ1-5	CATSTDSTNQPQHF	TGTGCCACCAGCACGGACAGCACCAATCAGCCCCAGCATTTT
many	TRBV6-1	.	TRBJ1-2	CASRKDGTRGYTF	TGTGCCAGCAGGAAGGACGGGACGAGGGGCTACACCTTC
few	TRBV19	TRBD1	TRBJ2-1	CASSTRGPSYNEQFF	TGTGCCAGTAGTACCAGGGGGCCTTCCTACAATGAGCAGTTCTTC
many	TRBV29-1	TRBD2	TRBJ2-3	CSVEASGTDTQYF	TGCAGCGTTGAAGCTAGCGGGACAGATACGCAGTATTTT
.	TRBV7-2	.	TRBJ1-5	CASSPQGKFQPQHF	TGTGCCAGCAGCCCACAGGGAAAGTTTCAGCCCCAGCATTTT
many	TRBV6-5	.	TRBJ2-1	CASSPTRTQTDEQFF	TGTGCCAGCAGTCCGACACGGACCCAAACAGATGAGCAGTTCTTC
many	TRBV20-1	.	TRBJ1-2	CSAYWDGYTF	TGCAGTGCCTACTGGGATGGCTACACCTTC
.	TRBV6-1	.	TRBJ1-2	CASTPGTGAYGYTF	TGTGCCAGCACCCCGGGGACTGGGGCCTATGGCTACACCTTC
many	TRBV9	.	TRBJ2-6	CASSAQSGANVLTF	TGTGCCAGCAGCGCCCAGTCTGGGGCCAACGTCCTGACTTTC
many	TRBV7-2	.	TRBJ1-4	CASSLGGAALFF	TGTGCCAGCAGCTTAGGAGGGGCAGCACTGTTTTTT
many	TRBV24-1	.	TRBJ2-5	CATSDLSREETQYF	TGTGCCACCAGTGATTTGTCCAGGGAAGAGACCCAGTACTTC
.	TRBV20-1	.	TRBJ2-7	CSARETNAQSEQYF	TGCAGTGCTAGAGAGACGAATGCCCAAAGCGAGCAGTACTTC
many	TRBV5-1	TRBD2	TRBJ2-3	CASSLASGMTDTQYF	TGCGCCAGCAGCTTGGCTAGCGGGATGACAGATACGCAGTATTTT
many	TRBV20-1	TRBD2	TRBJ2-3	CSARPAGGTSPTDTQYF	TGCAGTGCACGACCGGCGGGGGGCACCTCGCCCACAGATACGCAGTATTTT
many	TRBV5-5	.	TRBJ2-4	CASSLVWGPQKNIQYF	TGTGCCAGCAGCTTGGTCTGGGGGCCCCAGAAAAACATTCAGTACTTC
many	TRBV4-3	TRBD2	TRBJ2-2	CASSQEKGRLAGVNTGELFF	TGCGCCAGCAGCCAAGAGAAAGGAAGGCTGGCGGGGGTGAACACCGGGGAGCTGTTTTTT
many	TRBV12-3/TRBV12-4	TRBD2	TRBJ2-1	CASRNAGGPSRQFF	TGTGCCAGCAGAAATGCGGGAGGGCCCTCCCGGCAGTTCTTC
many	TRBV7-9	TRBD2	TRBJ2-1	CASSLAGGKYNEQFF	TGTGCCAGCAGCTTAGCGGGGGGGAAATACAATGAGCAGTTCTTC
many	TRBV20-1	TRBD2	TRBJ2-7	CSARRLAGGFSSYEQYF	TGCAGTGCCCGGAGGCTAGCGGGAGGGTTTTCCTCCTACGAGCAGTACTTC
many	TRBV4-2	.	TRBJ2-7	CASSQGDALLSYEQYF	TGTGCCAGCAGCCAAGGCGACGCATTATTATCCTACGAGCAGTACTTC
many	TRBV29-1	.	TRBJ2-3	CSVEGGGPDTQYF	TGCAGCGTTGAAGGGGGGGGCCCAGATACGCAGTATTTT
many	TRBV28	.	TRBJ2-5	CASSLARGQVGMETQYF	TGTGCCAGCAGTTTAGCACGGGGGCAGGTGGGAATGGAGACCCAGTACTTC
many	TRBV7-6	TRBD1	TRBJ2-3	CASSLTGTGMTDTQYF	TGTGCCAGCAGCCTTACCGGGACAGGGATGACAGATACGCAGTATTTT